These 5 T cell receptor beta chains were sequenced from one sample in a study of cytomegalovirus exposure and HLA in healthy donors (dated by TCRdb to between 2016 and 2019). Library method: the immunoSEQ multiplex PCR assay. A mixture of 60 forward primers for TCR Vbeta segments and 13 reverse primers for TCR Jbeta segments was used in the multiplex PCR. TCRdb's version of the immuneACCESS table is confined to in-frame rearrangements and falls short of the full clone set. An unresolved V gene accounts for under half of the shortfall where checked; the remainder is of unknown origin. Counted in this sample were 130,000 or so clones; about 74% of them appeared once. The ten largest clonotypes hold approximately 7% of the sample. Material: PBMCs. The receptors here all came from a man aged 40-49 years in good health and CMV-seropositive.

V and J are TRBV28 and TRBJ2-7, with D perhaps matching TRBD1 (6 bases). V dropped 7 bases and J dropped 3 bases, with 19 bases sitting between them. This CDR3 is built from 15 residues. Germline V gene data show CDR1 as MDHEN and CDR2 as SYDVKM. CDR3 loop: CASTTPRTGIYEQYF. The CDR3 bases are TGTGCCAGCACCACTCCTCGTACAGGGATCTACGAGCAGTACTTC.

The chain employs TRBV2 and TRBJ2-5; TRBD2 matches at 11 bases. The ends lost 7 bases at V and 1 base at J; junction bases unmatched: 14. This CDR3 spans 18 amino acids. Germline CDR1 SNHLY, CDR2 FYNNEI. CDR3 sequence: CASTERGTSGGLQETQYF. CDR3 DNA: TGTGCCAGCACCGAAAGGGGGACTAGCGGAGGTCTCCAAGAGACCCAGTACTTC.

The chain employs TRBV14 and TRBJ1-2, with a possible D match to TRBD1 (6 bases). Trimming pared 2 bases from V and 2 bases from J, leaving 12 bases between. CDR1 SGHDN and CDR2 FVKESK come from the germline V gene. The CDR3 consists of 15 residues. The CDR3 DNA reads as TGTGCCAGCAGCCAAAGGGACACCATAAACTATGGCTACACCTTC. Translating it yields CASSQRDTINYGYTF.

This clone was counted between two and nine times. The chain recombines TRBV7-9 with TRBJ1-2; possible D gene TRBD1, 5 bases. Germline V CDR1 and CDR2: SEHNR, FQNEAQ (reference sequence). The length of the CDR3 is 13 residues. Trimming left V 1 base short and J 10 bases short, with 13 bases between. This chain's CDR3 is CASSLDSGSVYTF. The CDR3, as DNA: TGTGCCAGCAGCTTAGACTCAGGGTCGGTCTACACCTTC.

This chain uses TRBV28 with TRBJ2-7; 10 positions match TRBD1. Trimming cost V 4 bases and J 3 bases; bases outside gene matches: 3. There are 14 residues in the CDR3. The V gene's germline CDR1 is MDHEN and CDR2 SYDVKM. Here the CDR3 reads CASSSRDRGYEQYF. The CDR3 DNA sequence: TGTGCCAGCAGTTCCCGGGACAGGGGCTACGAGCAGTACTTC.